A single sample gave rise to the 21 T cell receptor beta chains below, sequenced in a study of T cell responses to AZD1222 COVID-19 vaccine. Sequencing used immunoSEQ multiplex PCR; TCRdb keeps in-frame clones, though not all of them. In the table there are 150,000 to 200,000 clones, about 93% of which are singletons. Here the sequenced sample was peripheral blood, taken on day 0 of AZD1222 vaccination. These receptors were collected from an adult in good health.

The CDR3 DNA sequence: TGTGCCAGCAGCGTTGCCGGGGGATCTGGAAACACCATATATTTT. This codes for CASSVAGGSGNTIYF. The rearrangement joins TRBV27 to TRBJ1-3, with a weak D call TRBD1 (5 bases). The V end lost 6 bases, the J end lost 1 base, and 13 bases lay between the germline ends. The CDR3 length is 15 residues. Germline assignment: CDR1 MNHEY and CDR2 SMNVEV (reference sequence).

This chain links TRBV7-9 with TRBJ2-1; maybe TRBD1 (5 bases). There are 12 residues in the CDR3. Between the trimmed V and J ends, which lost 11 bases and 1 base, there was a span of 9 bases. Germline values: CDR1 SEHNR, CDR2 FQNEAQ (reference sequence). CDR3 loop: CAGSGSYNEQFF. The DNA of the CDR3 is TGTGCCGGATCAGGGTCCTACAATGAGCAGTTCTTC.

The CDR3 spells CASSLGQSNQPQHF. CDR3 DNA: TGTGCCAGCAGCTTGGGGCAGTCCAATCAGCCCCAGCATTTT. This chain joins TRBV5-5 and TRBJ1-5; D remains ambiguous. CDR3 length: 14 amino acids. CDR1 and CDR2 (germline): SGHKS, YYEKEE (reference sequence). Trimming pared 0 bases from V and 3 bases from J, leaving 7 bases between.

This chain connects TRBV29-1 to TRBJ1-1; D is ambiguous. V lost 4 bases and J lost 2, with 11 bases in between. The CDR3 has 13 amino acids. In germline, CDR1 is SQVTM, CDR2 ANQGSEA. The CDR3 nucleotides read TGCAGCGTTGCGATGGTACTCAACACTGAAGCTTTCTTT. Translating gives CSVAMVLNTEAFF.

The rearrangement uses TRBV6-5 and TRBJ1-1; D unresolved. This CDR3 region has 13 residues. Deletions cut 4 bases from V and 1 base from J, with 7 bases between. Germline lookup yields CDR1 MNHEY and CDR2 SVGAGI. The CDR3 loop reads CASSFRANTEAFF. CDR3 nucleotide sequence: TGTGCCAGCAGTTTTAGGGCGAACACTGAAGCTTTCTTT.

The count of this clone is one. V usage is TRBV6-5 and J usage is TRBJ1-2, with D hard to call. Trimming pared 8 bases from V and 6 bases from J, leaving 13 bases between. This CDR3 region has 12 residues. Germline-derived CDR1 and CDR2 are MNHEY and SVGAGI. CDR3 region: CASGPGSNGYTF. Here the CDR3 DNA reads TGTGCCAGCGGTCCTGGCAGTAATGGCTACACCTTC.

The chain recombines TRBV6-5 with TRBJ1-1; D gene unclear. The CDR3 loop spans 14 amino acids. CDR1 MNHEY and CDR2 SVGAGI come from the germline V gene. Trimming took off 7 bases at V and 4 bases at J, with 16 bases between the two ends. The CDR3 DNA reads TGTGCCAGCAATACCGAGGTCCCCTCCACTGAAGCTTTCTTT. Encoded protein: CASNTEVPSTEAFF.

The chain joins TRBV6-5 to TRBJ1-2; the D is unclear. The CDR3 spans 12 residues. Germline V lookup: CDR1 MNHEY, CDR2 SVGAGI. The V and J ends lost 4 bases and 6 bases respectively, with 9 bases between them. The CDR3 region has the DNA TGTGCCAGCAGTTCTGACCCTAATGGCTACACCTTC. It translates to CASSSDPNGYTF.

The rearrangement links TRBV7-9 to TRBJ2-1; D remains unclear. Germline V lookup: CDR1 SEHNR, CDR2 FQNEAQ (reference sequence). The CDR3 is 14 residues long. The germline V and J ends were trimmed by 5 bases and 8 bases, with 16 bases remaining between them. CDR3 nucleotide sequence: TGTGCCAGCAGCGCAAGTACGGCTAACGATGAGCAGTTCTTC. Translation: CASSASTANDEQFF.

V is TRBV7-9 and J is TRBJ1-2; perhaps TRBD1 as D (5 bases). This CDR3 is built from 12 residues. Germline-derived CDR1 and CDR2 are SEHNR and FQNEAQ (reference sequence). V lost 5 bases and J lost 8, with 12 bases in between. The CDR3 sequence: CASSPPRAGYTF. The CDR3, as DNA: TGTGCCAGCAGCCCACCCAGGGCCGGCTACACCTTC. Variable domain in full (rest from reference TRBV7-9 and TRBJ1-2): DTGVSQNPRHKITKRGQNVTFRCDPISEHNRLYWYRQTLGQGPEFLTYFQNEAQLEKSRLLSDRFSAERPKGSFSTLEIQRTEQGDSAMYLCASSPPRAGYTFGSGTRLTVV.

The chain has TRBV7-3 and TRBJ1-2; 7 nucleotides line up with TRBD1. Germline V gene data show CDR1 as SGHTA and CDR2 as FQGTGA. This CDR3 is built from 13 residues. V was clipped by 5 bases and J by 7 bases; unmatched bases: 7. Here the CDR3 reads CASSASRDSGYTF. In nucleotides, the CDR3 is TGTGCCAGCAGCGCTTCCCGGGACAGTGGCTACACCTTC.

V is TRBV3-1 (or the pseudogene TRBV3-2) and J is TRBJ2-7; D is possibly TRBD2 (6 bases). CDR3 length: 11 residues. V gave up 9 bases and J gave up 6 bases, with 12 bases separating them. Germline V gives CDR1 LGHDT, CDR2 YNNKEL (reference sequence). CDR3: CASKGGREQYF. The CDR3 coding sequence is TGTGCCAGTAAGGGAGGCCGCGAGCAGTACTTC.

V gene TRBV19 combines with J gene TRBJ1-1; possible D gene TRBD1, 5 bases. Looked up from germline, CDR1 is LNHDA and CDR2 is SQIVND (reference sequence). This CDR3 comprises 16 residues. V was pared by 3 bases and J by 2 bases, with 16 bases between. The CDR3 loop is CASSMGREPPNTEAFF. The CDR3 DNA is TGTGCCAGTAGTATGGGACGCGAACCCCCCAACACTGAAGCTTTCTTT.

This rearrangement joins TRBV3-1 (or the pseudogene TRBV3-2) to TRBJ1-6; TRBD1 might be the D (6 bases). The germline CDR1 and CDR2 sequences are LGHDT and YNNKEL (reference sequence). CDR3 length equals 14 residues. The V end lost 2 bases, the J end lost 7 bases, and 9 bases lay between the germline ends. CDR3 sequence (DNA): TGTGCCAGCAGCCAAACAACAGGGAATTCACCCCTCCACTTT. Protein sequence: CASSQTTGNSPLHF.

This clone was found once. The rearrangement uses TRBV29-1 and TRBJ2-3; D not resolved. This CDR3 contains 11 residues. CDR1 and CDR2 (germline): SQVTM, ANQGSEA. The V end lost 7 bases, the J end lost 0 bases, and 5 bases lay between the germline ends. Written as DNA, the CDR3 is TGCAGCGAGTCTAGCACAGATACGCAGTATTTT. This gives the protein CSESSTDTQYF.

This chain joins TRBV30 and TRBJ2-1; D is unclear. Trimming shortened V by 7 bases and J by 3 bases, and 7 bases separated the two germline ends. Germline CDR1 and CDR2: GTSNPN and SVGIG (reference sequence). The CDR3 contains 11 residues. The DNA of the CDR3 is TGTGCCTCGGGCCTCTACAATGAGCAGTTCTTC. It translates to CASGLYNEQFF. The full variable domain, its missing parts supplied by reference TRBV30 and TRBJ2-1, is SQTIHQWPATLVQPVGSPLSLECTVEGTSNPNLYWYRQAAGRGLQLLFYSVGIGQISSEVPQNLSASRPQDRQFILSSKKLLLSDSGFYLCASGLYNEQFFGPGTRLTVL.

The chain combines TRBV28 with TRBJ2-5, with TRBD1 matching over 7 bases. This CDR3 has 13 residues. CDR1 MDHEN and CDR2 SYDVKM come from the germline V gene. Germline trimming cut 8 bases from V and 2 bases from J; bases unmatched to any gene: 5. The CDR3 DNA sequence: TGTGCCAGCCAACAGGGGAGACAAGAGACCCAGTACTTC. It specifies CASQQGRQETQYF. Together with reference TRBV28 and TRBJ2-5, the CDR3 gives the full variable domain: DVKVTQSSRYLVKRTGEKVFLECVQDMDHENMFWYRQDPGLGLRLIYFSYDVKMKEKGDIPEGYSVSREKKERFSLILESASTNQTSMYLCASQQGRQETQYFGPGTRLLVL.

The chain couples TRBV24-1 to TRBJ2-5, with 7 nucleotides matching TRBD2. Germline V gives CDR1 KGHDR, CDR2 SFDVKD. Trimming at V came to 7 bases and at J to 5 bases, leaving 3 bases not matched to a gene. The CDR3 has 12 residues. In DNA form, the CDR3 reads TGTGCCACCAGAGGGAGGGAGGAGACCCAGTACTTC. It translates to CATRGREETQYF.

This chain connects TRBV5-1 to TRBJ1-2, with D perhaps TRBD1 (6 bases). The germline V and J ends were trimmed by 0 bases and 5 bases, with 11 bases remaining between them. Germline V gene sequence: CDR1 SGHRS, CDR2 YFSETQ. CDR3 length: 14 residues. The CDR3, as DNA: TGCGCCAGCAGCTTGGATTTGGGACATTATGGCTACACCTTC. Its translation: CASSLDLGHYGYTF.

The chain recombines TRBV11-2 with TRBJ2-2; no clear D. Trimming took 0 bases from V and 4 from J, leaving 9 bases between them. The CDR3 is made up of 15 amino acids. Looked up from germline, CDR1 is SGHAT and CDR2 is FQNNGV. The DNA for the CDR3 is TGTGCCAGCAGCTTAGATTGGGCAGGCACCGGGGAGCTGTTTTTT. Translating it yields CASSLDWAGTGELFF.

This rearrangement joins TRBV2 to TRBJ2-7, with 7 bases identical to TRBD1. CDR1 is SNHLY and CDR2 is FYNNEI in the germline V gene. V lost 8 bases to trimming and J lost 5 bases; unmatched junction nucleotides: 9. The CDR3 is 13 amino acids. CDR3 amino acids: CASSQRQGDEQYF. CDR3 nucleotide sequence: TGTGCCAGCTCCCAGCGGCAGGGGGACGAGCAGTACTTC.